Listed here is a single TCR beta chain. V was pared by 3 bases and J by 3 bases, with 12 bases between. The length of the CDR3 is 14 residues. The germline V gene has CDR1 DFQATT and CDR2 SNEGSKA (reference sequence). Participant age was roughly 18 to 95 years, and participants resided in about two dozen US areas. Assay: immunoSEQ multiplex PCR; the TCRdb copy retains only in-frame clones and omits some. The repertoire has a few hundred thousand clones, just over 85% of them found once; the top ten carry roughly 4%. This record comes from a study of blood T cell repertoires in COVID-19. The TCR comes from a woman aged 40-49 years with acute COVID-19. The sequenced material came from PBMCs or T cells enriched from blood (not recorded which). The rearrangement uses TRBV20-1 and TRBJ2-1; tentatively, D is TRBD2 (5 bases). The CDR3 DNA is TGCAGTGCTAGTGAGCGGAACTACTACAATGAGCAGTTCTTC. This sequence encodes CSASERNYYNEQFF.